The 32 T cell receptor beta chains below were found in one sample sequenced in a study of blood T cell repertoires in COVID-19. Libraries were prepared by immunoSEQ multiplex PCR; TCRdb keeps only in-frame clonotypes and omits some of them. The top ten clones hold roughly 6% of a sample with around 120,000 clones, 65% to 75% of them seen once. The sequenced sample consisted of peripheral blood. Receptor source: a man older than 75 with acute or convalescent COVID-19.

The V call is TRBV7-2, the J call TRBJ2-2, with D tentatively TRBD2 (5 bases). Germline V gives CDR1 SGHTA, CDR2 FQGNSA. Trimming stripped 0 bases from V and 8 bases from J, with 7 bases between. The CDR3 is 13 amino acids. The DNA of the CDR3 is TGTGCCAGCAGCTTAGCAGGGAGTGGGGAGCTGTTTTTT. It specifies CASSLAGSGELFF.

This clone was seen a handful of times. The rearrangement joins TRBV10-3 to TRBJ2-7; D perhaps matches TRBD1 (5 bases). The CDR3 consists of 12 residues. Germline V gives CDR1 ENHRY, CDR2 SYGVKD. The V end lost 7 bases, the J end lost 2 bases, and 9 bases lay between the germline ends. The CDR3 DNA is TGTGCCATCAAAGACAGCACCTACGAGCAGTACTTC. This sequence encodes CAIKDSTYEQYF.

This clone was counted only a few times. V usage is TRBV18 and J usage is TRBJ2-7; 7 bases are shared with TRBD2. Trimming at V came to 3 bases and at J to 2 bases, leaving 1 base not matched to a gene. The CDR3 covers 13 residues. CDR1 KGHSH and CDR2 LQKENI come from the germline V gene. In DNA form, the CDR3 reads TGTGCCAGCTCACCCAGCGGGACCTACGAGCAGTACTTC. It encodes CASSPSGTYEQYF. Filled out from reference TRBV18 and TRBJ2-7, the complete variable domain reads NAGVMQNPRHLVRRRGQEARLRCSPMKGHSHVYWYRQLPEEGLKFMVYLQKENIIDESGMPKERFSAEFPKEGPSILRIQQVVRGDSAAYFCASSPSGTYEQYFGPGTRLTVT.

The V gene is TRBV9, the J gene TRBJ1-2; 7 bases are shared with TRBD1. The CDR3 is made up of 14 amino acids. Trimming cost V 4 bases and J 4 bases; bases outside gene matches: 7. The germline CDR1 and CDR2 sequences are SGDLS and YYNGEE. The CDR3 region has the DNA TGTGCCAGCAGCCCTGGACAGGAGCCCTATGGCTACACCTTC. Translation gives CASSPGQEPYGYTF.

V gene TRBV18 combines with J gene TRBJ1-5; no definite D call. The CDR3 is made up of 13 amino acids. With 3 bases removed from V and 4 bases from J, the gap between germline ends came to 7 bases. In germline, CDR1 is KGHSH, CDR2 LQKENI. The CDR3 sequence is CASSPAGNQPQHF. As DNA, the CDR3 is TGTGCCAGCTCACCGGCGGGGAATCAGCCCCAGCATTTT.

Only a few counts were recorded for this clone. J is TRBJ1-2 and V is TRBV7-9; TRBD1 agrees at 10 bases. After removal of 6 bases from V and 1 base from J, the junction contained 8 bases not matched to a gene. CDR3 length: 16 amino acids. Germline CDR1 reads SEHNR; CDR2 reads FQNEAQ (reference sequence). CDR3 in amino acids: CASSLRDRGLNYGYTF. Written as DNA, the CDR3 is TGTGCCAGCAGTTTAAGGGACAGGGGACTTAACTATGGCTACACCTTC.

The CDR3 DNA reads TGTGCCAGCAGCCCCGCCAGGGACAGGGGCAATGAGCAGTTCTTC. Translating gives CASSPARDRGNEQFF. The chain is built from TRBV6-2 or TRBV6-3 and TRBJ2-1, with 10 positions matching TRBD1. The CDR3 length is 15 residues. The germline gives CDR1 MNHEY, CDR2 SVGEGT. V was pared by 6 bases and J by 6 bases, with 8 bases of the junction left unmatched.

This chain joins TRBV7-9 and TRBJ1-6; no clear D gene. This CDR3 comprises 14 residues. V was pared by 5 bases and J by 5 bases, with 10 bases between. Germline V gene data show CDR1 as SEHNR and CDR2 as FQNEAQ (reference sequence). The CDR3 nucleotides are TGTGCCAGCAGCCGTCACGCGGATAATTCACCCCTCCACTTT. It codes for CASSRHADNSPLHF. The variable domain in full, completed from reference TRBV7-9 and TRBJ1-6, reads DTGVSQNPRHKITKRGQNVTFRCDPISEHNRLYWYRQTLGQGPEFLTYFQNEAQLEKSRLLSDRFSAERPKGSFSTLEIQRTEQGDSAMYLCASSRHADNSPLHFGNGTRLTVT.

This clone was seen a handful of times. The CDR3 DNA sequence: TGTGCCAGCCAACGCGGCGAAGGCGGGAGTCTTGAGCAGTTCTTC. Encoded protein: CASQRGEGGSLEQFF. The chain joins TRBV6-5 to TRBJ2-1; 7 nucleotides match TRBD2. The V segment lost 8 bases and the J segment 9 bases; nucleotides outside the gene matches: 16. The CDR3 is made up of 15 amino acids. The germline V gene has CDR1 MNHEY and CDR2 SVGAGI.

The V call is TRBV3-1 (or the pseudogene TRBV3-2), the J call TRBJ2-1; TRBD2 agrees at 11 bases. The CDR3 has 15 residues. V trimming: 1 base; J trimming: 9 bases; junction bases outside the gene matches: 5. CDR1 is LGHDT and CDR2 is YNNKEL in the germline V gene (reference sequence). CDR3 residues: CASSQVAGGPSEQFF. In nucleotides, the CDR3 is TGTGCCAGCAGCCAAGTAGCGGGAGGGCCGAGTGAGCAGTTCTTC.

This clone was picked up a small number of times. The chain has TRBV29-1 and TRBJ2-7; D gene uncertain. The germline CDR1 and CDR2 sequences are SQVTM and ANQGSEA. Trimming took off 3 bases at V and 2 bases at J, with 8 bases between the two ends. The CDR3 covers 12 residues. The DNA of the CDR3 is TGCAGCGTTGAGGCTGTCACCTACGAGCAGTACTTC. This encodes CSVEAVTYEQYF.

The rearrangement joins TRBV3-1 (or the pseudogene TRBV3-2) to TRBJ2-5; possible D gene TRBD2, 5 bases. V was shortened by 4 bases and J by 2 bases, with 8 bases between the two germline ends. CDR3 length: 13 amino acids. Germline V gene data show CDR1 as LGHDT and CDR2 as YNNKEL (reference sequence). CDR3 sequence: CASSPSGQETQYF. As DNA, the CDR3 is TGTGCCAGCAGCCCTTCGGGACAAGAGACCCAGTACTTC.

This chain uses TRBV10-3 with TRBJ2-1, with TRBD2 identical over 12 bases. Germline CDR1 ENHRY, CDR2 SYGVKD. With V trimmed by 7 bases and J by 3 bases, 10 bases remained unmatched. CDR3 length: 17 residues. The DNA for the CDR3 is TGTGCCATCATGGAGACTAGCGGGAGCTCCCGCTACAATGAGCAGTTCTTC. It yields the protein CAIMETSGSSRYNEQFF.

This chain connects TRBV19 to TRBJ1-3; 7 bases line up with TRBD1. V lost 3 bases and J lost 4; bases outside the gene matches: 6. In germline, CDR1 is LNHDA, CDR2 SQIVND (reference sequence). The CDR3 consists of 15 residues. The CDR3 region has the DNA TGTGCCAGTAGTATCCGAACAGGGGCGGGAAACACCATATATTTT. Protein product: CASSIRTGAGNTIYF.

This chain links TRBV2 with TRBJ2-2; D perhaps matches TRBD1 (6 bases). The CDR3 consists of 15 residues. Per the germline V gene, CDR1 is SNHLY and CDR2 is FYNNEI. The germline V and J ends were trimmed by 3 bases and 4 bases, with 12 bases remaining between them. CDR3 sequence (DNA): TGTGCCAGCAGTGAGTCCGGACAGCTCACCGGGGAGCTGTTTTTT. Encoded protein: CASSESGQLTGELFF.

V gene TRBV15 combines with J gene TRBJ2-6; 12 positions match TRBD2. CDR3 size: 18 residues. After removal of 1 base from V and 3 bases from J, the junction contained 4 bases not matched to a gene. Germline loops: CDR1 LNHNV, CDR2 YYDKDF (reference sequence). CDR3 bases: TGTGCCACCAGCAGAGGACGGACTAGCGGGATTGGGGCCAACGTCCTGACTTTC. Its protein product is CATSRGRTSGIGANVLTF.

The chain joins TRBV5-5 to TRBJ2-1; 10 nucleotides line up with TRBD2. V lost 5 bases to trimming and J lost 14 bases; unmatched junction nucleotides: 7. This CDR3 comprises 12 residues. Germline values: CDR1 SGHKS, CDR2 YYEKEE (reference sequence). CDR3 sequence reads: CASRTLAGGEFF. CDR3 sequence (DNA): TGTGCCAGCAGGACGTTAGCGGGAGGTGAGTTCTTC.

The chain links TRBV12-3 or TRBV12-4 to TRBJ1-5; D is uncertain. Trimming stripped 1 base from V and 9 bases from J, with 4 bases between. This CDR3 contains 11 residues. The CDR3 DNA reads TGTGCCAGCAGTTTAGGAGGGCCCCAGCATTTT. Protein sequence: CASSLGGPQHF.

This clone was detected a few times. The chain has TRBV3-1 (or the pseudogene TRBV3-2) and TRBJ2-7, with 7 positions matching TRBD1. CDR1 LGHDT and CDR2 YNNKEL come from the germline V gene (reference sequence). The length of the CDR3 is 17 residues. Losses at the gene ends were 3 bases for V and 3 bases for J; bases not matched to a gene: 14. The DNA for the CDR3 is TGTGCCAGCAGCCAGGGTCTGACCTGGGACAGCCACTACGAGCAGTACTTC. Translated, it gives CASSQGLTWDSHYEQYF.

The chain uses TRBV4-3 and TRBJ2-1, with 8 nucleotides matching TRBD2. CDR1 is LGHNA, CDR2 YSLEER, per germline. The V and J ends lost 0 bases and 8 bases, in that order; junction bases with no gene match: 3. The CDR3 runs to 14 residues. In DNA form, the CDR3 reads TGCGCCAGCAGCCAAGAGCCAGCGGGAGATGAGCAGTTCTTC. This gives the protein CASSQEPAGDEQFF.

The chain is built from TRBV27 and TRBJ1-5; D is possibly TRBD1 (5 bases). The germline gives CDR1 MNHEY, CDR2 SMNVEV (reference sequence). V was pared by 5 bases and J by 3 bases, with 11 bases between. This CDR3 spans 14 amino acids. The chain's CDR3 is CASSRQGYNQPQHF. CDR3 in DNA: TGTGCCAGCAGTAGGCAGGGATACAATCAGCCCCAGCATTTT.

V and J are TRBV5-1 and TRBJ1-4, with D possibly being TRBD1 (5 bases). V was pared by 4 bases and J by 3 bases, with 13 bases between. The V gene's germline CDR1 is SGHRS and CDR2 YFSETQ. This CDR3 contains 15 residues. CDR3 coding DNA: TGCGCCAGCAGCGTTACAGGATCGGCTAATGAAAAACTGTTTTTT. This encodes CASSVTGSANEKLFF.

The rearrangement links TRBV9 to TRBJ2-1; D not certain. The germline V and J ends were trimmed by 4 bases and 7 bases, with 18 bases remaining between them. Germline CDR1 is SGDLS and CDR2 is YYNGEE. The CDR3 is made up of 15 amino acids. Here the CDR3 reads CASSPHPTVRNEQFF. The DNA of the CDR3 is TGTGCCAGCAGCCCCCACCCCACAGTTAGGAATGAGCAGTTCTTC.

This chain links TRBV19 with TRBJ1-4; 7 bases are shared with TRBD1. V trimming: 8 bases; J trimming: 0 bases; junction bases outside the gene matches: 9. Germline CDR1 and CDR2: LNHDA and SQIVND (reference sequence). This CDR3 region has 16 residues. CDR3: CASAVGQATTNEKLFF. Here the CDR3 DNA reads TGTGCCAGTGCAGTCGGACAGGCCACAACTAATGAAAAACTGTTTTTT.

This clone occurred once. The chain employs TRBV27 and TRBJ2-7; D remains unclear. CDR3 size: 14 residues. Trimming took off 5 bases at V and 2 bases at J, with 13 bases between the two ends. The germline CDR1 and CDR2 sequences are MNHEY and SMNVEV (reference sequence). The CDR3 is CASSPVRLTYEQYF. As DNA, the CDR3 is TGTGCCAGCAGTCCCGTGCGGTTGACCTACGAGCAGTACTTC.

The chain couples TRBV4-3 to TRBJ2-3; TRBD2 might be the D (6 bases). The CDR3 is 16 residues long. Germline values: CDR1 LGHNA, CDR2 YSLEER. The V end was cut by 0 bases, the J end by 0 bases, with 10 bases between. CDR3 DNA sequence: TGCGCCAGCAGCCAAGATTCGGGAGAGAGCACAGATACGCAGTATTTT. Protein: CASSQDSGESTDTQYF.

This chain uses TRBV4-3 with TRBJ2-7, with D unclear. This CDR3 has 16 amino acids. Germline V CDR1 and CDR2: LGHNA, YSLEER. Between the trimmed V and J ends, which lost 0 bases and 1 base, there was a span of 13 bases. The CDR3 sequence is CASSQDRNSLSYEQYF. In DNA, the CDR3 is TGCGCCAGCAGCCAAGATCGAAATAGCCTTTCCTACGAGCAGTACTTC.

This chain uses TRBV15 with TRBJ1-2, with 9 bases matching TRBD1. Trimming removed 4 bases from V and 2 bases from J; junction bases left unmatched: 5. CDR3 size: 15 residues. Germline CDR1 is LNHNV and CDR2 is YYDKDF (reference sequence). The CDR3, as DNA: TGTGCCACCAGCATTGGGACAGGGACAAACTATGGCTACACCTTC. Translated, it gives CATSIGTGTNYGYTF.

The chain recombines TRBV7-9 with TRBJ2-2; no firm D call. CDR3 length: 12 amino acids. Germline V gives CDR1 SEHNR, CDR2 FQNEAQ (reference sequence). V lost 5 bases and J lost 8, with 9 bases in between. In DNA form, the CDR3 reads TGTGCCAGCAGCCCAACGGTGGGGGAGCTGTTTTTT. As protein: CASSPTVGELFF. Full variable domain (outside the CDR3, taken from reference TRBV7-9 and TRBJ2-2): DTGVSQNPRHKITKRGQNVTFRCDPISEHNRLYWYRQTLGQGPEFLTYFQNEAQLEKSRLLSDRFSAERPKGSFSTLEIQRTEQGDSAMYLCASSPTVGELFFGEGSRLTVL.

V and J are TRBV12-3 or TRBV12-4 and TRBJ2-1; D is unclear. Trimming pared 6 bases from V and 9 bases from J, leaving 9 bases between. CDR3 length equals 11 residues. CDR3 bases: TGTGCCAGCAGCCTGCGAGGTGAGCAGTTCTTC. Translated, it gives CASSLRGEQFF.

This clone was detected a few times. The chain joins TRBV28 to TRBJ2-3; D is unclear. CDR3 size: 15 residues. Germline V gene sequence: CDR1 MDHEN, CDR2 SYDVKM. The germline V and J ends were trimmed by 7 bases and 1 base, with 15 bases remaining between them. CDR3 in DNA: TGTGCCAGCAAGTATTCAGGCAAACGCACAGATACGCAGTATTTT. Translated, it gives CASKYSGKRTDTQYF.

The rearrangement uses TRBV6-5 and TRBJ2-3, with a weak D call TRBD2 (6 bases). Per germline, CDR1 MNHEY and CDR2 SVGAGI. Trimming left V 2 bases short and J 5 bases short, with 17 bases between. The CDR3 runs to 16 residues. The CDR3 sequence: CASSYEWDSPGDTQYF. The CDR3 DNA sequence: TGTGCCAGCAGTTACGAATGGGACTCGCCCGGAGATACGCAGTATTTT.